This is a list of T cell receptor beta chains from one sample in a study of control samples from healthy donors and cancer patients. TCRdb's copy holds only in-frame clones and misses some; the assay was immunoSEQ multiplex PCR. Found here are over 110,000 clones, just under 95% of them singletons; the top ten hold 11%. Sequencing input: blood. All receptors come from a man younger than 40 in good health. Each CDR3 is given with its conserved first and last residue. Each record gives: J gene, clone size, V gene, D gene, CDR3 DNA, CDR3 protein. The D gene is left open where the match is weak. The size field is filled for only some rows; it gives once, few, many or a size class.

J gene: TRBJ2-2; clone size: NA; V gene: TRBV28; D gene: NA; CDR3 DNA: TGTGCCAGCAGAGACGGGACTGCGAACACCGGGGAGCTGTTTTTT; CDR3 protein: CASRDGTANTGELFF
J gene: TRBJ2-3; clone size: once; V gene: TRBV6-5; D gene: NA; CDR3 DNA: TGTGCCAGCAGAGAGCCTGGGACCGGATTTAATACGCAGTATTTT; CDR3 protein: CASREPGTGFNTQYF
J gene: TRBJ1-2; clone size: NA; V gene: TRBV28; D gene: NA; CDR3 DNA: TGTGCCAGCAGTTTGTCAGACTCCAAGGGCTACACCTTC; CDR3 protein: CASSLSDSKGYTF
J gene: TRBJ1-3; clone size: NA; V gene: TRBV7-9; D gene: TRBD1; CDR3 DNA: TGTGCCAGCAGCTTAGCGGGTCCGGGACAGATATCAAACACCATATATTTT; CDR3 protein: CASSLAGPGQISNTIYF
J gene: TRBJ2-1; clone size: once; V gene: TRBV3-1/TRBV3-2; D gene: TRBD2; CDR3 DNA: TGTGCCAGCAGCGGCCGTTTGGGGGGGAGGAATGAGCAGTTCTTC; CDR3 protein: CASSGRLGGRNEQFF
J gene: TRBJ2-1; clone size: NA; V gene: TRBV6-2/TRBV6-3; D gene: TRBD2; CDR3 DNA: TGTGCCAGCAGTTTACCGGGACTAGCGGGAGTAAGTAAGTACAATGAGCAGTTCTTC; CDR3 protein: CASSLPGLAGVSKYNEQFF
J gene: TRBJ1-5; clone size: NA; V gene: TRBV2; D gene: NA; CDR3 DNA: TGTGCCAGCGGCTACCAGGGGTTCAATCAGCCCCAGCATTTT; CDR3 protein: CASGYQGFNQPQHF
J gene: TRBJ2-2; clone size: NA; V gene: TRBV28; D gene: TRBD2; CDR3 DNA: TGTGCCAGCAGTTTGGTCGCGGGAGGGCACACCGGGGAGCTGTTTTTT; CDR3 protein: CASSLVAGGHTGELFF
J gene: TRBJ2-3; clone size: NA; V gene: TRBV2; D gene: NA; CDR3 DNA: TGTGCCAGCAGTGTAAACAGGGAAAATACGCAGTATTTT; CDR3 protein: CASSVNRENTQYF
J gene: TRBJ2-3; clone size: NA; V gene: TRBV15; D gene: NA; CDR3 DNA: TGTGCCACCAGCAGCGGGAGTCTAAACACAGATACGCAGTATTTT; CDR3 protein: CATSSGSLNTDTQYF
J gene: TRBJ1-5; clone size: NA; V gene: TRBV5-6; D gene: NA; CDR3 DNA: TGTGCCAGCAGCTTTTGGCAGAGCAATCAGCCCCAGCATTTT; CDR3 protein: CASSFWQSNQPQHF
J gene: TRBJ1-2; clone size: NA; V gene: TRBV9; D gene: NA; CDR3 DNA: TGTGCCAGCAGCGTAGAAGGTTGGTCGGACAGTGACCCCGACTATGGCTACACCTTC; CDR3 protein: CASSVEGWSDSDPDYGYTF
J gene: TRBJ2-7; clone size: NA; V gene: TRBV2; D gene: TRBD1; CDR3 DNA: TGTGCCAGCAGTCCCGATTACGGGACAGACGAATACTCCTACGAGCAGTACTTC; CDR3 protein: CASSPDYGTDEYSYEQYF
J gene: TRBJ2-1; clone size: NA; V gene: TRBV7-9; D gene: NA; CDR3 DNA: TGTGCCAGCGAGAATAGGCGGTTCGGCGATGAGCAGTTCTTC; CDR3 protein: CASENRRFGDEQFF
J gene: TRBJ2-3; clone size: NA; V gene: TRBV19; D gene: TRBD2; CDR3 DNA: TGTGCCAGTAGTATAGATAGGACTAGGGCAACCACAGATACGCAGTATTTT; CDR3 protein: CASSIDRTRATTDTQYF
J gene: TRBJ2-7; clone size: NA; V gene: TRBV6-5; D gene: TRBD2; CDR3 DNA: TGTGCCAGCGCGGCTAGCGGAGCGCCTAAGCAGTACTTC; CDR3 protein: CASAASGAPKQYF
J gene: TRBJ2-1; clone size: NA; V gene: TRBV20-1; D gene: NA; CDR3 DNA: TGCAGTGCTAGTCCAACCCTCCGGGACCTTCCTTGGGCCAGGCTCAATGAGCAGTTCTTC; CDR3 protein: CSASPTLRDLPWARLNEQFF
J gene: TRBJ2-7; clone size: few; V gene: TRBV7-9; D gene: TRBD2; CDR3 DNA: TGTGCCAGCAGCTTCCCGGGACTAGCAAACGAGCAGTACTTC; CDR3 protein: CASSFPGLANEQYF
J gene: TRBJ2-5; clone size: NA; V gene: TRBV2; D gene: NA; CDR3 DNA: TGTGCCAGCAGTGATGGTAGTTTTGGTTTTTCGGAGACCCAGTACTTC; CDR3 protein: CASSDGSFGFSETQYF
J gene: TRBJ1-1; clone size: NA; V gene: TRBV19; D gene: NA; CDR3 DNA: TGTGCCAGTAGTACGACAGGTTTAATGAACACTGAAGCTTTCTTT; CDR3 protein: CASSTTGLMNTEAFF
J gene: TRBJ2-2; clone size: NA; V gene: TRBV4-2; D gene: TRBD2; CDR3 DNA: TGTGCCAGCAGCCAAGAGGCCCCGCTAGCGGGAGTGGGCGGGGAGCTGTTTTTT; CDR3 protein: CASSQEAPLAGVGGELFF
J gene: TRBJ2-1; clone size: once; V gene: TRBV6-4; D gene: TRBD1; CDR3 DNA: TGTGCCAGCAGTGGTGGACAGGGTAGCTTTGAGCAGTTCTTC; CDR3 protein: CASSGGQGSFEQFF
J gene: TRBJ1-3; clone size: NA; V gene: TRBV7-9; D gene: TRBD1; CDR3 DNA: TGTGCCAGCAGCCGCCCCCCCCAGGGGGATGGAAACACCATATATTTT; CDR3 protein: CASSRPPQGDGNTIYF
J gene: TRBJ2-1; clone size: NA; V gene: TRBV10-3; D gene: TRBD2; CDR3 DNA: TGTGCCATCAGTGAGTCGATTGTAACTAGCGGGAGTCAATATGAGCAGTTCTTC; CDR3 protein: CAISESIVTSGSQYEQFF
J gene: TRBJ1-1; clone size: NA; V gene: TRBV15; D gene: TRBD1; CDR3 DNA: TGTGCCACCAGCAGAGACTACAGGGGTTTAAGAGAAGCTTTCTTT; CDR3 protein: CATSRDYRGLREAFF
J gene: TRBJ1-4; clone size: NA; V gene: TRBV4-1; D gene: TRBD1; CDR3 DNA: TGCGCCAGCAGCCAAGGCCACAGGGGAATTTGGGAAAAACTGTTTTTT; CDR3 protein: CASSQGHRGIWEKLFF
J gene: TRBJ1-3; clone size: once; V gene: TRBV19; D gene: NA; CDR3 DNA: TGTGCCAGTAGCCTAACCGGACGGTCAATGGGGGACACCATATATTTT; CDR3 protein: CASSLTGRSMGDTIYF
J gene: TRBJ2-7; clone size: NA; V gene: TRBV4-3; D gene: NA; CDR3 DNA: TGCGCCAGCAGCCAAGATGGGACAACTAACGGCGAGCAGTACTTC; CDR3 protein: CASSQDGTTNGEQYF
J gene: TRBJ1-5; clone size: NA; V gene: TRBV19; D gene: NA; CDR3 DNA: TGTGCCAGTAGTCCGGATAGCAATCAGCCCCAGCATTTT; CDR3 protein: CASSPDSNQPQHF
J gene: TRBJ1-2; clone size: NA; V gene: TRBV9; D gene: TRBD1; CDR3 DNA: TGTGCCAGCAGCGGGGGACAGGGATTCTATGGCTACACCTTC; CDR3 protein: CASSGGQGFYGYTF
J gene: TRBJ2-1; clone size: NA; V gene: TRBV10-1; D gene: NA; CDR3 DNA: TGCGCCAGCAGCCCCAAGGTGGGGTTCAATGAGCAGTTCTTC; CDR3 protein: CASSPKVGFNEQFF
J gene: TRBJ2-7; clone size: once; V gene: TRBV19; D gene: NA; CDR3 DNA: TGTGCCAGTAGTCGGGCAGGTTCCGTCTACGAGCAGTACTTC; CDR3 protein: CASSRAGSVYEQYF
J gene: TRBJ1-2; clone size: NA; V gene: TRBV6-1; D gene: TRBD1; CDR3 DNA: TGTGCCAGCAGTGAAGTTAGTAGTGGGACAGGGAACTATGGCTACACCTTC; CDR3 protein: CASSEVSSGTGNYGYTF
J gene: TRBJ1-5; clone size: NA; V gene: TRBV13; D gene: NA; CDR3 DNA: TGTGCCAGCAGCTTAGGCCAGCATCAGCCCCAGCATTTT; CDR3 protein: CASSLGQHQPQHF
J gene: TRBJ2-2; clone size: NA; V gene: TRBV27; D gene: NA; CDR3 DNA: TGTGCCAGCAGTTCCATCGGTATTAGGGGTCCCAACACCGGGGAGCTGTTTTTT; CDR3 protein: CASSSIGIRGPNTGELFF
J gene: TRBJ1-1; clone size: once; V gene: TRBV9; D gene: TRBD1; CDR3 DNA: TGTGCCAGCAGCGTAGGGTCGAGGTTTGGGACAGGGTATGCTTTCTTT; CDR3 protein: CASSVGSRFGTGYAFF
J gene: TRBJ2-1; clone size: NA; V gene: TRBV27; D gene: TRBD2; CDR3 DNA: TGTGCCAGCAGTTTAGTGTCCCCGGCTAGCGGATCCTACAATGAGCAGTTCTTC; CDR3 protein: CASSLVSPASGSYNEQFF
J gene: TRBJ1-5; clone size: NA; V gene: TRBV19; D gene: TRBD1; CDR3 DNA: TGTGCCAGTAGTATGACAGGGACTCAGCCCCAGCATTTT; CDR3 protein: CASSMTGTQPQHF
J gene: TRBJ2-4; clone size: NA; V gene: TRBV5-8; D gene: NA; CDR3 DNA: TGTGCCAGCAGTACCGGGAACATTCAGTACTTC; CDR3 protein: CASSTGNIQYF
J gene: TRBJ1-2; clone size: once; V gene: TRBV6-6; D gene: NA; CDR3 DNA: TGTGCCAGCAGTTACGGGGATGGCTACACCTTC; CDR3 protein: CASSYGDGYTF
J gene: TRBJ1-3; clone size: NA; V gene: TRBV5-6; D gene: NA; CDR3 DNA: TGTGCCAGCAGCCTTGGCGGGACGGCCGACACCATATATTTT; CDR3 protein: CASSLGGTADTIYF
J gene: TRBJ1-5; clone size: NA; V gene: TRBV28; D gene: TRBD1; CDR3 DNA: TGTGCCAGCAGACCACCGGGACAGGGCGTTCAGCCCCAGCATTTT; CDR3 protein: CASRPPGQGVQPQHF
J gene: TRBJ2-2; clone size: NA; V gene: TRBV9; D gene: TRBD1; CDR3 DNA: TGTGCCAGCAGCGTAGCAGGGGGCGGGACCGGGGAGCTGTTTTTT; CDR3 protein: CASSVAGGGTGELFF
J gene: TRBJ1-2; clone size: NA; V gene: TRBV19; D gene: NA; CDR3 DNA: TGTGCCAGTGGAGTTAACTATGGCTACACCTTC; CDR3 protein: CASGVNYGYTF
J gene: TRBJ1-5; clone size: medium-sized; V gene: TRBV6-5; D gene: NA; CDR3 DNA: TGTGCCAGCAATTCCGAGAGGGTAAGTCAGCCCCAGCATTTT; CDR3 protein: CASNSERVSQPQHF
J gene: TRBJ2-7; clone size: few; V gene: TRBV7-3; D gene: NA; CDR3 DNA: TGTGCCAGCAGCCCTAACCCCCCAACCCACTCCTTC; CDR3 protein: CASSPNPPTHSF
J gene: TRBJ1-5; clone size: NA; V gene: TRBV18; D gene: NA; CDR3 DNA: TGTGCCAGCTCACCAAGGGGGGTGTCGGAGCCCCAGCATTTT; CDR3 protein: CASSPRGVSEPQHF
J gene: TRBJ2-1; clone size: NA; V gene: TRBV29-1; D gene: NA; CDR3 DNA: TGCAGCGTTGAGTTCCCAGACAACTACAATGAGCAGTTCTTC; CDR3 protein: CSVEFPDNYNEQFF
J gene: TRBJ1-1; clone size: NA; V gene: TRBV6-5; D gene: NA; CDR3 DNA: TGTGCCAGCAGTTACTCGAGCACTGAAGCTTTCTTT; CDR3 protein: CASSYSSTEAFF
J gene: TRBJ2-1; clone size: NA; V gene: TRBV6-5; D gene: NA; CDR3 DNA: TGTGCCAGCAGTTACGACAACTCAAGGGGGGAGCAGTTCTTC; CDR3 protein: CASSYDNSRGEQFF
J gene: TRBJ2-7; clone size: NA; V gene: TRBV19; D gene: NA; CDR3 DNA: TGTGCCAGTAGCCCGGGGGACGGGTACGAGCAGTACTTC; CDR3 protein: CASSPGDGYEQYF
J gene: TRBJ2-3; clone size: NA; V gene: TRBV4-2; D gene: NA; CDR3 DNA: TGTGCCAGCAGCCAAAACATTGCCGGGATCCTACCAGCGGATACGCAGTATTTT; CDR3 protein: CASSQNIAGILPADTQYF